Listed here are 21 T cell receptor beta chains from one sample, sequenced in a study of cytomegalovirus exposure and HLA in healthy donors. Primers: 60 Vbeta forward and 13 Jbeta reverse. Here immunoSEQ multiplex PCR was the method, and the copy in TCRdb shows in-frame clones only, minus some. This table holds under 150,000 clones, 78% found once. The sequenced material came from PBMCs. The source is a woman aged 40 to 49 in good health and CMV-seropositive.

The chain is built from TRBV7-2 and TRBJ2-7; 12 positions agree with TRBD2. Germline V gene data show CDR1 as SGHTA and CDR2 as FQGNSA. Trimming cost V 5 bases and J 7 bases; bases outside gene matches: 9. CDR3 length equals 15 residues. The CDR3 protein is CASSIRLAGAGEQYF. CDR3 DNA: TGTGCCAGCAGCATAAGACTAGCGGGAGCGGGAGAGCAGTACTTC.

DNA of the CDR3: TGTGCCAGCTCACCCGCCGGGGTAACGAACAATGAGCAGTTCTTC. Its translation: CASSPAGVTNNEQFF. The genes are TRBV18 and TRBJ2-1, with D possibly matching TRBD2 (5 bases). Germline loops: CDR1 KGHSH, CDR2 LQKENI. The CDR3 has 15 amino acids. With 3 bases removed from V and 5 bases from J, the gap between germline ends came to 14 bases.

The V gene is TRBV4-1, the J gene TRBJ2-3; the match to TRBD2 covers 7 bases. V was pared by 2 bases and J by 4 bases, with 12 bases of the junction left unmatched. The CDR3 length is 17 residues. From germline, CDR1 is MGHRA and CDR2 YSYEKL. The CDR3, as DNA: TGCGCCAGCAGCCAAACGGTGGGGGGGAGAGTCGCAGATACGCAGTATTTT. This gives the protein CASSQTVGGRVADTQYF.

The chain is built from TRBV5-6 and TRBJ2-3; D is unclear. This CDR3 contains 12 residues. Germline V gene lookup returns CDR1 SGHDT and CDR2 YYEEEE. Trimming pared 1 base from V and 4 bases from J, leaving 4 bases between. CDR3: CASSLLADTQYF. The DNA for the CDR3 is TGTGCCAGCAGCTTGCTCGCAGATACGCAGTATTTT.

This chain uses TRBV5-1 with TRBJ2-5; D remains unclear. The V gene lost 4 bases and the J gene lost 4 bases, with 14 bases spanning the gap. Germline V gene data show CDR1 as SGHRS and CDR2 as YFSETQ. The CDR3 sequence is 14 residues long. DNA of the CDR3: TGCGCCAGCAGCCCAAGACTCCAGCGAGAGACCCAGTACTTC. This translates into CASSPRLQRETQYF.

This sequence joins TRBV5-1 and TRBJ2-7; 7 bases line up with TRBD2. The J segment lost 5 bases and the V segment lost 3 bases, leaving 8 bases of the junction unmatched. From germline, CDR1 is SGHRS and CDR2 YFSETQ. This CDR3 has 14 residues. In DNA, the CDR3 is TGCGCCAGCAGCTGGAGGGAGGGATCCCACGAGCAGTACTTC. It specifies CASSWREGSHEQYF.

The V and J genes are TRBV18 and TRBJ2-5, with 10 bases lining up with TRBD1. Losses at the gene ends were 4 bases for V and 5 bases for J; bases not matched to a gene: 7. This CDR3 spans 15 amino acids. CDR1 is KGHSH and CDR2 is LQKENI in the germline V gene. In DNA, the CDR3 is TGTGCCAGCTCACTACGGACAGGGGGTAGGGAGACCCAGTACTTC. Its translation is CASSLRTGGRETQYF.

The chain combines TRBV19 with TRBJ2-7, with TRBD2 matching over 11 bases. This CDR3 contains 17 residues. The ends lost 9 bases at V and 3 bases at J; junction bases unmatched: 16. Germline V gene data show CDR1 as LNHDA and CDR2 as SQIVND (reference sequence). The CDR3 spells CARKKAPTSGSHYEQYF. In DNA, the CDR3 is TGTGCCAGGAAAAAAGCACCCACTAGCGGGAGCCACTACGAGCAGTACTTC.

The gene calls are TRBV28 and TRBJ2-5, with D possibly TRBD2 on 6 matching bases. The CDR3 spans 17 residues. Trimming pared 2 bases from V and 4 bases from J, leaving 20 bases between. Looked up from germline, CDR1 is MDHEN and CDR2 is SYDVKM. CDR3 coding DNA: TGTGCCAGCAGTTTAAGCCGAGAGGGCGCGGAGGGAGAGACCCAGTACTTC. This sequence encodes CASSLSREGAEGETQYF.

There are a few counts of this clone. As DNA, the CDR3 is TGTGCCAGCAGTTTGCAGGGCTCTGGAAACACCATATATTTT. This translates into CASSLQGSGNTIYF. The rearrangement uses TRBV28 and TRBJ1-3, with D perhaps matching TRBD1 (5 bases). The CDR3 loop spans 14 amino acids. Germline loops: CDR1 MDHEN, CDR2 SYDVKM. V gave up 3 bases and J gave up 0 bases, with 6 bases separating them.

The rearrangement joins TRBV15 to TRBJ2-3; no clear D gene. This CDR3 has 13 residues. The V end lost 0 bases, the J end lost 5 bases, and 6 bases lay between the germline ends. Germline values: CDR1 LNHNV, CDR2 YYDKDF (reference sequence). Here the CDR3 reads CATSRDIQDTQYF. The CDR3 DNA reads TGTGCCACCAGCAGAGACATCCAAGATACGCAGTATTTT.

DNA for the CDR3: TGTGCCAGCAGGGAGGCTTTGGTAGATGAGCAGTTCTTC. Residues: CASREALVDEQFF. The chain employs TRBV19 and TRBJ2-1; possibly TRBD2 for D (6 bases). Germline-derived CDR1 and CDR2 are LNHDA and SQIVND (reference sequence). This CDR3 comprises 13 residues. The V gene lost 9 bases and the J gene lost 8 bases, with 17 bases spanning the gap.

The chain joins TRBV20-1 to TRBJ2-3; D not certain. Germline V gene data show CDR1 as DFQATT and CDR2 as SNEGSKA (reference sequence). V dropped 6 bases and J dropped 3 bases, with 4 bases sitting between them. This CDR3 has 10 residues. The CDR3 is CSARTDTQYF. For the CDR3, the DNA is TGCAGTGCCCGGACAGATACGCAGTATTTT.

The chain is built from TRBV4-1 and TRBJ2-7; 9 positions match TRBD2. Trimming removed 5 bases from V and 6 bases from J; junction bases left unmatched: 8. The CDR3 extends over 14 amino acids. In germline, CDR1 is MGHRA, CDR2 YSYEKL. The chain's CDR3 is CASSSASGKGEQYF. The CDR3 DNA reads TGCGCCAGCAGCTCCGCTAGCGGGAAGGGCGAGCAGTACTTC.

This clone was recorded many times. The chain is built from TRBV7-9 and TRBJ2-5; D possibly corresponds to TRBD1 (6 bases). The CDR3 has 15 amino acids. The V gene's germline CDR1 is SEHNR and CDR2 FQNEAQ (reference sequence). The germline V and J ends were trimmed by 3 bases and 4 bases, with 15 bases remaining between them. In DNA, the CDR3 is TGTGCCAGCAGCTTTCAGGGGACGGTAGGAGAGACCCAGTACTTC. This codes for CASSFQGTVGETQYF.

This clone was found a few times. The genes are TRBV27 and TRBJ2-7, with D unresolved. The CDR3 extends over 14 amino acids. Trimming pared 2 bases from V and 2 bases from J, leaving 10 bases between. Germline CDR1 is MNHEY and CDR2 is SMNVEV (reference sequence). The CDR3 DNA is TGTGCCAGCAGTTTAGCAGGCCAACCCTACGAGCAGTACTTC. Translating it yields CASSLAGQPYEQYF.

The gene calls are TRBV5-1 and TRBJ2-3; unclear D gene. The CDR3 has 12 amino acids. Trimming took 4 bases from V and 6 from J, leaving 9 bases between them. Germline CDR1 SGHRS, CDR2 YFSETQ. CDR3 loop: CASSLTYDTQYF. The CDR3 DNA sequence: TGCGCCAGCAGCCTTACTTATGATACGCAGTATTTT. The complete variable domain, with remaining parts taken from reference TRBV5-1 and TRBJ2-3, reads KAGVTQTPRYLIKTRGQQVTLSCSPISGHRSVSWYQQTPGQGLQFLFEYFSETQRNKGNFPGRFSGRQFSNSRSEMNVSTLELGDSALYLCASSLTYDTQYFGPGTRLTVL.

This chain uses TRBV5-4 with TRBJ2-5; D is unclear. Trimming left V 4 bases short and J 1 base short, with 8 bases between. This CDR3 has 13 amino acids. The germline V gene has CDR1 SGHNT and CDR2 YYREEE (reference sequence). CDR3 sequence reads: CASSLDFQETQYF. CDR3 coding DNA: TGTGCCAGCAGCCTAGACTTCCAAGAGACCCAGTACTTC. The whole variable domain, remainder taken from reference TRBV5-4 and TRBJ2-5, is ETGVTQSPTHLIKTRGQQVTLRCSSQSGHNTVSWYQQALGQGPQFIFQYYREEENGRGNFPPRFSGLQFPNYSSELNVNALELDDSALYLCASSLDFQETQYFGPGTRLLVL.

This clone came up a few times. This chain uses TRBV5-1 with TRBJ2-5, with 7 bases aligning to TRBD2. Germline V lookup: CDR1 SGHRS, CDR2 YFSETQ. The CDR3 has 15 amino acids. V trimming: 1 base; J trimming: 5 bases; junction bases outside the gene matches: 8. The CDR3, as DNA: TGCGCCAGCAGCTTGACCCCGCCCGGGGGGGAGACCCAGTACTTC. This translates into CASSLTPPGGETQYF. Supplemented by reference TRBV5-1 and TRBJ2-5, the full variable domain reads KAGVTQTPRYLIKTRGQQVTLSCSPISGHRSVSWYQQTPGQGLQFLFEYFSETQRNKGNFPGRFSGRQFSNSRSEMNVSTLELGDSALYLCASSLTPPGGETQYFGPGTRLLVL.

The V gene is TRBV9, the J gene TRBJ2-1; TRBD2 matches at 7 bases. CDR3 length equals 16 residues. From germline, CDR1 is SGDLS and CDR2 YYNGEE. Germline trimming cut 5 bases from V and 9 bases from J; bases unmatched to any gene: 17. The CDR3 DNA reads as TGTGCCAGCAGTCCTGAGTTGGGGGAGGGCCAGGGTGAGCAGTTCTTC. Translation gives CASSPELGEGQGEQFF.

The chain joins TRBV9 to TRBJ2-7, with 11 bases that match TRBD1. CDR3 length: 14 amino acids. Germline-derived CDR1 and CDR2 are SGDLS and YYNGEE. V was clipped by 4 bases and J by 5 bases; unmatched bases: 5. CDR3 DNA sequence: TGTGCCAGCAGCTTCCGGACAGGGGGCAACGAGCAGTACTTC. It yields the protein CASSFRTGGNEQYF. The full variable domain, its missing parts supplied by reference TRBV9 and TRBJ2-7, is DSGVTQTPKHLITATGQRVTLRCSPRSGDLSVYWYQQSLDQGLQFLIQYYNGEERAKGNILERFSAQQFPDLHSELNLSSLELGDSALYFCASSFRTGGNEQYFGPGTRLTVT.